This TCR beta chain stems from a study of shared clonotypes between healthy human individuals. CDR1 is MDHEN, CDR2 SYDVKM, per germline. V gave up 4 bases and J gave up 4 bases; unmatched junction bases: 10. The CDR3 is 16 amino acids. Measured with immunoSEQ multiplex PCR; TCRdb has only the in-frame clones, and not every one. This table has 2 million to 2.5 million clones, under 95% appearing once. The sequence was collected from a man aged 18 to 29 in good health. Some clones in this sample may be carry-over from other donors' samples. Sequences were obtained from naive CD4+ T cells from PBMCs. This sample's subset: CD45RA+ positively selected. The chain combines TRBV28 with TRBJ1-2; 9 nucleotides match TRBD1. CDR3 coding DNA: TGTGCCAGCAGTTCCATAACTAACAGGGGGCCCTATGGCTACACCTTC. Translation: CASSSITNRGPYGYTF.